These 30 T cell receptor beta chains were sequenced from one sample in a study of shared clonotypes between healthy human individuals. Sequencing used immunoSEQ multiplex PCR; TCRdb keeps in-frame clones, though not all of them. The sample lists roughly 2.6 million clones; about 92% were seen once. What was sequenced was naive CD4+ T cells sorted from blood. Subset of the sample: CD45RA+ positively selected. The receptors shown here come from a man aged 18 to 29 in good health.

This sequence joins TRBV9 and TRBJ2-3, with D possibly TRBD1 on 5 matching bases. From germline, CDR1 is SGDLS and CDR2 YYNGEE. Between the trimmed V and J ends, which lost 4 bases and 4 bases, there was a span of 19 bases. The CDR3 runs to 16 residues. The CDR3 loop is CASSLGPDTRADTQYF. DNA of the CDR3: TGTGCCAGCAGCCTTGGGCCGGACACTCGGGCAGATACGCAGTATTTT.

The CDR3 coding sequence is TGTGCCAGCAGCATGACAGGGGATGCAGGAGATACGCAGTATTTT. It specifies CASSMTGDAGDTQYF. The chain recombines TRBV6-4 with TRBJ2-3, with 8 bases matching TRBD1. Germline trimming cut 6 bases from V and 5 bases from J; bases unmatched to any gene: 10. CDR3 size: 15 residues. Germline CDR1 and CDR2: MRHNA and SNTAGT.

V and J are TRBV11-2 and TRBJ1-6; 9 nucleotides align to TRBD1. The CDR3 has 14 residues. J gave up 10 bases and V 4 bases, and 5 bases lay outside the gene matches. Germline V lookup: CDR1 SGHAT, CDR2 FQNNGV. CDR3 in amino acids: CASSWGQGESPLHF. CDR3 DNA: TGTGCCAGCAGCTGGGGACAGGGAGAATCACCCCTCCACTTT.

The V call is TRBV18, the J call TRBJ1-1; D is unclear. The CDR3 spans 14 residues. Germline V lookup: CDR1 KGHSH, CDR2 LQKENI. Trimming shortened V by 4 bases and J by 1 base, and 10 bases separated the two germline ends. This chain's CDR3 is CASSRNSENTEAFF. CDR3 nucleotide sequence: TGTGCCAGCTCACGTAACTCAGAGAACACTGAAGCTTTCTTT.

J is TRBJ1-1 and V is TRBV19; unclear D gene. Between the trimmed V and J ends, which lost 5 bases and 4 bases, there was a span of 14 bases. The CDR3 length is 14 residues. The V gene's germline CDR1 is LNHDA and CDR2 SQIVND (reference sequence). The DNA for the CDR3 is TGTGCCAGTAGTTTCGGTCCATTCGCCACTGAAGCTTTCTTT. Its protein product is CASSFGPFATEAFF.

This clone has a single count. This sequence joins TRBV9 and TRBJ2-1, with 9 bases aligning to TRBD2. The CDR3 is 15 residues long. J gave up 4 bases and V 3 bases, and 5 bases lay outside the gene matches. The V gene's germline CDR1 is SGDLS and CDR2 YYNGEE. The CDR3 bases are TGTGCCAGCAGCGGCGGGAGGGGTCAATACAATGAGCAGTTCTTC. Its translation is CASSGGRGQYNEQFF. Full variable domain (rest looked up from reference TRBV9 and TRBJ2-1): DSGVTQTPKHLITATGQRVTLRCSPRSGDLSVYWYQQSLDQGLQFLIQYYNGEERAKGNILERFSAQQFPDLHSELNLSSLELGDSALYFCASSGGRGQYNEQFFGPGTRLTVL.

The CDR3 sequence is CASQTLEREQFF. The CDR3 DNA follows: TGTGCCAGCCAAACACTCGAGCGTGAGCAGTTCTTC. The rearrangement uses TRBV28 and TRBJ2-1; no firm D call. Germline V lookup: CDR1 MDHEN, CDR2 SYDVKM. The V end was cut by 8 bases, the J end by 9 bases, with 14 bases between. This CDR3 is 12 amino acids long.

This chain links TRBV6-5 with TRBJ2-2; weak D call: TRBD1 (6 bases). The ends were cut back, 4 bases at V and 2 bases at J, with 8 bases in the middle. The CDR3 totals 14 residues. In germline, CDR1 is MNHEY, CDR2 SVGAGI. CDR3 protein: CASSSDRNTGELFF. CDR3 DNA sequence: TGTGCCAGCAGTTCGGACAGAAACACCGGGGAGCTGTTTTTT.

The chain is built from TRBV19 and TRBJ1-5, with 7 bases matching TRBD1. CDR3 length equals 15 residues. The ends lost 6 bases at V and 0 bases at J; junction bases unmatched: 5. Germline V gene data show CDR1 as LNHDA and CDR2 as SQIVND (reference sequence). The CDR3, as DNA: TGTGCCAGTAGAGACAGGGTCTATAGCAATCAGCCCCAGCATTTT. Amino acid sequence: CASRDRVYSNQPQHF.

The rearrangement uses TRBV7-2 and TRBJ2-3; weak D call: TRBD1 (7 bases). Trimming shortened V by 4 bases and J by 6 bases, and 20 bases separated the two germline ends. The CDR3 has 16 amino acids. The germline gives CDR1 SGHTA, CDR2 FQGNSA. CDR3: CASSSTVSGGTDTQYF. CDR3 nucleotide sequence: TGTGCCAGCAGCTCAACGGTGTCAGGGGGGACCGATACGCAGTATTTT.

This chain connects TRBV6-1 to TRBJ1-6; D may be TRBD1 (5 bases). The CDR3 is made up of 15 amino acids. The V and J ends lost 6 bases and 9 bases respectively, with 18 bases between them. The germline V gene encodes CDR1 MNHNS and CDR2 SASEGT. The CDR3 protein is CASRPEQGIGSPLHF. Here the CDR3 DNA reads TGTGCCAGCAGACCCGAGCAGGGCATAGGTTCACCCCTCCACTTT.

The rearrangement uses TRBV2 and TRBJ1-1; D remains unclear. V dropped 7 bases and J dropped 0 bases, with 12 bases sitting between them. The CDR3 contains 14 residues. CDR1 and CDR2 from the germline V gene are SNHLY and FYNNEI. CDR3 bases: TGTGCCAGCAAAGCCGACCAATTGAACACTGAAGCTTTCTTT. Encoded protein: CASKADQLNTEAFF.

V and J are TRBV18 and TRBJ1-1; maybe TRBD1 (5 bases). Germline-derived CDR1 and CDR2 are KGHSH and LQKENI. The CDR3 spans 16 residues. V lost 3 bases to trimming and J lost 5 bases, with 19 bases between them. This CDR3 reads CASSPSGGRVWTEAFF. The CDR3 bases are TGTGCCAGCTCACCCTCCGGGGGGAGGGTATGGACTGAAGCTTTCTTT.

The CDR3 is CASRAQGAKETQYF. The CDR3 coding sequence is TGTGCCAGCAGGGCACAGGGGGCGAAAGAGACCCAGTACTTC. The rearrangement joins TRBV6-5 to TRBJ2-5; 9 bases match TRBD1. The germline V gene has CDR1 MNHEY and CDR2 SVGAGI. The CDR3 sequence is 14 residues long. Germline trimming cut 6 bases from V and 3 bases from J; bases unmatched to any gene: 5.

The gene calls are TRBV2 and TRBJ2-7; possibly TRBD2 for D (5 bases). Deletions cut 3 bases from V and 6 bases from J, with 18 bases between. The CDR3 is 15 residues long. Germline-derived CDR1 and CDR2 are SNHLY and FYNNEI. CDR3 nucleotides: TGTGCCAGCAGTGATGTCGGCCTAGCCAACGCCGAGCAGTACTTC. Protein product: CASSDVGLANAEQYF.

The V gene is TRBV30, the J gene TRBJ2-3; D is unresolved. V was shortened by 3 bases and J by 0 bases, with 10 bases between the two germline ends. CDR3 length equals 14 residues. Looked up from germline, CDR1 is GTSNPN and CDR2 is SVGIG (reference sequence). The CDR3 sequence: CAWSSVPSTDTQYF. CDR3 nucleotides: TGTGCCTGGAGCTCAGTCCCTAGCACAGATACGCAGTATTTT. Variable domain in full (rest from reference TRBV30 and TRBJ2-3): SQTIHQWPATLVQPVGSPLSLECTVEGTSNPNLYWYRQAAGRGLQLLFYSVGIGQISSEVPQNLSASRPQDRQFILSSKKLLLSDSGFYLCAWSSVPSTDTQYFGPGTRLTVL.

The table lists this clone with a count of one. The chain joins TRBV6-6 to TRBJ2-7; 8 nucleotides line up with TRBD1. Germline CDR1 and CDR2: MNHNY and SVGAGI (reference sequence). Trimming at V came to 5 bases and at J to 9 bases, leaving 12 bases not matched to a gene. The CDR3 extends over 14 amino acids. CDR3 amino acids: CASSEGQDPQGQYF. The DNA of the CDR3 is TGTGCCAGCAGTGAGGGACAGGACCCTCAGGGGCAGTACTTC.

V and J are TRBV5-1 and TRBJ2-2; D unresolved. The length of the CDR3 is 15 residues. Trimming left V 2 bases short and J 7 bases short, with 15 bases between. Germline CDR1 is SGHRS and CDR2 is YFSETQ. Here the CDR3 reads CASSFEGNSGGELFF. Here the CDR3 DNA reads TGCGCCAGCAGCTTCGAAGGGAATTCGGGCGGGGAGCTGTTTTTT.

This chain joins TRBV5-1 and TRBJ2-1, with D maybe TRBD1 (7 bases). The CDR3 has 15 residues. Trimming removed 4 bases at V and 7 bases at J, with 18 bases between. In germline, CDR1 is SGHRS, CDR2 YFSETQ. The DNA for the CDR3 is TGCGCCAGCAGCCTTGAGGGGGCTGCGGGGAATGAGCAGTTCTTC. It yields the protein CASSLEGAAGNEQFF.

The rearrangement uses TRBV5-5 and TRBJ2-1; 8 bases agree with TRBD1. After removal of 5 bases from V and 7 bases from J, the junction contained 11 bases not matched to a gene. There are 15 residues in the CDR3. Germline V gene data show CDR1 as SGHKS and CDR2 as YYEKEE (reference sequence). Written as DNA, the CDR3 is TGTGCCAGCAGTCGAGACAGGGGCAAAGGGAATGAGCAGTTCTTC. The encoded protein is CASSRDRGKGNEQFF.

The chain combines TRBV28 with TRBJ1-2; D is unresolved. With 8 bases removed from V and 0 bases from J, the gap between germline ends came to 10 bases. CDR1 MDHEN and CDR2 SYDVKM come from the germline V gene. CDR3 length: 13 amino acids. CDR3 bases: TGTGCCAGCGGTGTAGGAGCTAACTATGGCTACACCTTC. It encodes CASGVGANYGYTF.

Written as DNA, the CDR3 is TGTGCCAGCAGAATGGGATGGGTCGGTTCCTACGAGCAGTACTTC. The encoded protein is CASRMGWVGSYEQYF. V and J are TRBV6-5 and TRBJ2-7; D unclear. CDR3 size: 15 residues. V lost 6 bases to trimming and J lost 1 base, with 16 bases between them. The germline CDR1 and CDR2 sequences are MNHEY and SVGAGI.

The chain has TRBV6-1 and TRBJ1-1; D is unclear. V lost 6 bases and J lost 6, with 17 bases in between. The CDR3 covers 14 residues. The germline V gene encodes CDR1 MNHNS and CDR2 SASEGT. CDR3 amino acids: CASRRVPTNAEAFF. The CDR3, as DNA: TGTGCCAGCAGGAGGGTTCCAACCAACGCTGAAGCTTTCTTT.

In its sample, this clone was seen once. A junction boundary mismatches the germline segment, possibly from a read error. The V and J genes are TRBV7-7 and TRBJ2-2; D unclear. The CDR3 covers 13 residues. Germline loops: CDR1 SSHAT, CDR2 FNYEAQ (reference sequence). CDR3 residues: CASSSTSTGELFF. In DNA, the CDR3 is TGTGCTAGCAGCTCTACTTCCACCGGGGAGCTGTTTTTT.

V and J are TRBV18 and TRBJ1-1; TRBD1 might be the D (5 bases). This CDR3 has 16 residues. Germline V CDR1 and CDR2: KGHSH, LQKENI. Trimming shortened V by 1 base and J by 8 bases, and 20 bases separated the two germline ends. In DNA form, the CDR3 reads TGTGCCAGCTCACCACGTGTGACAGTTGCCGATGGAGAAGCTTTCTTT. This encodes CASSPRVTVADGEAFF. Complete variable domain (other parts from reference TRBV18 and TRBJ1-1): NAGVMQNPRHLVRRRGQEARLRCSPMKGHSHVYWYRQLPEEGLKFMVYLQKENIIDESGMPKERFSAEFPKEGPSILRIQQVVRGDSAAYFCASSPRVTVADGEAFFGQGTRLTVV.

This chain links TRBV5-1 with TRBJ2-3; D uncertain. The length of the CDR3 is 15 residues. Trimming shortened V by 0 bases and J by 5 bases, and 13 bases separated the two germline ends. Per the germline V gene, CDR1 is SGHRS and CDR2 is YFSETQ. CDR3 in DNA: TGCGCCAGCAGCTTGGCCGAGGTAGCATTAGATACGCAGTATTTT. As protein: CASSLAEVALDTQYF.

This chain connects TRBV28 to TRBJ1-3; a weak D match, TRBD1 (6 bases). This CDR3 region has 15 residues. V lost 3 bases and J 0 bases, leaving 9 bases between the germline ends. Germline CDR1 is MDHEN and CDR2 is SYDVKM. The DNA for the CDR3 is TGTGCCAGCAGTTTTGGGACACACTCTGGAAACACCATATATTTT. Translated, it gives CASSFGTHSGNTIYF.

The genes are TRBV4-1 and TRBJ2-7; D is unclear. The V and J ends lost 5 bases and 2 bases respectively, with 10 bases between them. This CDR3 has 13 amino acids. In germline, CDR1 is MGHRA, CDR2 YSYEKL. CDR3 nucleotides: TGCGCCAGCAGCAGGACGGAAACCTACGAGCAGTACTTC. Translating gives CASSRTETYEQYF.

J is TRBJ2-7 and V is TRBV5-1; TRBD2 aligns across 14 bases. The trim removed 4 bases at V and 6 bases at J, leaving 6 bases unmatched. CDR3 length: 15 amino acids. Germline V gene data show CDR1 as SGHRS and CDR2 as YFSETQ. CDR3 amino acids: CASSRGTSGRAEQYF. Here the CDR3 DNA reads TGCGCCAGCAGCCGGGGGACTAGCGGGAGAGCCGAGCAGTACTTC. The full variable domain, its missing parts supplied by reference TRBV5-1 and TRBJ2-7, is KAGVTQTPRYLIKTRGQQVTLSCSPISGHRSVSWYQQTPGQGLQFLFEYFSETQRNKGNFPGRFSGRQFSNSRSEMNVSTLELGDSALYLCASSRGTSGRAEQYFGPGTRLTVT.

V usage is TRBV27 and J usage is TRBJ2-5, with 8 bases matching TRBD2. V lost 0 bases to trimming and J lost 2 bases; unmatched junction nucleotides: 14. CDR3 size: 19 residues. Germline assignment: CDR1 MNHEY and CDR2 SMNVEV (reference sequence). CDR3 residues: CASSLSPGTRIVRQETQYF. The CDR3 coding sequence is TGTGCCAGCAGTTTATCCCCCGGGACTAGAATTGTTCGTCAAGAGACCCAGTACTTC.